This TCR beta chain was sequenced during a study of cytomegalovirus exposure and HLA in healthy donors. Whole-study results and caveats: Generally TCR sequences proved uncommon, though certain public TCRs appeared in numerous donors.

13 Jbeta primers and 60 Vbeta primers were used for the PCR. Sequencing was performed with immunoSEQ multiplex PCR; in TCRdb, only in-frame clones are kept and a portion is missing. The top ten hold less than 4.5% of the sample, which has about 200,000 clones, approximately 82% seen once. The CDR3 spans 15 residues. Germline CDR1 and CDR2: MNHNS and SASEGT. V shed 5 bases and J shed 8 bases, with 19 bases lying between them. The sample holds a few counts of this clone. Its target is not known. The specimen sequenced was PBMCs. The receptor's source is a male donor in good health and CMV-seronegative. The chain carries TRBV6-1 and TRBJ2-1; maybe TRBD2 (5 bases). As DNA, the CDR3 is TGTGCCAGCAGTATGCTAGGTGGGAGTAATGATGAGCAGTTCTTC. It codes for CASSMLGGSNDEQFF.